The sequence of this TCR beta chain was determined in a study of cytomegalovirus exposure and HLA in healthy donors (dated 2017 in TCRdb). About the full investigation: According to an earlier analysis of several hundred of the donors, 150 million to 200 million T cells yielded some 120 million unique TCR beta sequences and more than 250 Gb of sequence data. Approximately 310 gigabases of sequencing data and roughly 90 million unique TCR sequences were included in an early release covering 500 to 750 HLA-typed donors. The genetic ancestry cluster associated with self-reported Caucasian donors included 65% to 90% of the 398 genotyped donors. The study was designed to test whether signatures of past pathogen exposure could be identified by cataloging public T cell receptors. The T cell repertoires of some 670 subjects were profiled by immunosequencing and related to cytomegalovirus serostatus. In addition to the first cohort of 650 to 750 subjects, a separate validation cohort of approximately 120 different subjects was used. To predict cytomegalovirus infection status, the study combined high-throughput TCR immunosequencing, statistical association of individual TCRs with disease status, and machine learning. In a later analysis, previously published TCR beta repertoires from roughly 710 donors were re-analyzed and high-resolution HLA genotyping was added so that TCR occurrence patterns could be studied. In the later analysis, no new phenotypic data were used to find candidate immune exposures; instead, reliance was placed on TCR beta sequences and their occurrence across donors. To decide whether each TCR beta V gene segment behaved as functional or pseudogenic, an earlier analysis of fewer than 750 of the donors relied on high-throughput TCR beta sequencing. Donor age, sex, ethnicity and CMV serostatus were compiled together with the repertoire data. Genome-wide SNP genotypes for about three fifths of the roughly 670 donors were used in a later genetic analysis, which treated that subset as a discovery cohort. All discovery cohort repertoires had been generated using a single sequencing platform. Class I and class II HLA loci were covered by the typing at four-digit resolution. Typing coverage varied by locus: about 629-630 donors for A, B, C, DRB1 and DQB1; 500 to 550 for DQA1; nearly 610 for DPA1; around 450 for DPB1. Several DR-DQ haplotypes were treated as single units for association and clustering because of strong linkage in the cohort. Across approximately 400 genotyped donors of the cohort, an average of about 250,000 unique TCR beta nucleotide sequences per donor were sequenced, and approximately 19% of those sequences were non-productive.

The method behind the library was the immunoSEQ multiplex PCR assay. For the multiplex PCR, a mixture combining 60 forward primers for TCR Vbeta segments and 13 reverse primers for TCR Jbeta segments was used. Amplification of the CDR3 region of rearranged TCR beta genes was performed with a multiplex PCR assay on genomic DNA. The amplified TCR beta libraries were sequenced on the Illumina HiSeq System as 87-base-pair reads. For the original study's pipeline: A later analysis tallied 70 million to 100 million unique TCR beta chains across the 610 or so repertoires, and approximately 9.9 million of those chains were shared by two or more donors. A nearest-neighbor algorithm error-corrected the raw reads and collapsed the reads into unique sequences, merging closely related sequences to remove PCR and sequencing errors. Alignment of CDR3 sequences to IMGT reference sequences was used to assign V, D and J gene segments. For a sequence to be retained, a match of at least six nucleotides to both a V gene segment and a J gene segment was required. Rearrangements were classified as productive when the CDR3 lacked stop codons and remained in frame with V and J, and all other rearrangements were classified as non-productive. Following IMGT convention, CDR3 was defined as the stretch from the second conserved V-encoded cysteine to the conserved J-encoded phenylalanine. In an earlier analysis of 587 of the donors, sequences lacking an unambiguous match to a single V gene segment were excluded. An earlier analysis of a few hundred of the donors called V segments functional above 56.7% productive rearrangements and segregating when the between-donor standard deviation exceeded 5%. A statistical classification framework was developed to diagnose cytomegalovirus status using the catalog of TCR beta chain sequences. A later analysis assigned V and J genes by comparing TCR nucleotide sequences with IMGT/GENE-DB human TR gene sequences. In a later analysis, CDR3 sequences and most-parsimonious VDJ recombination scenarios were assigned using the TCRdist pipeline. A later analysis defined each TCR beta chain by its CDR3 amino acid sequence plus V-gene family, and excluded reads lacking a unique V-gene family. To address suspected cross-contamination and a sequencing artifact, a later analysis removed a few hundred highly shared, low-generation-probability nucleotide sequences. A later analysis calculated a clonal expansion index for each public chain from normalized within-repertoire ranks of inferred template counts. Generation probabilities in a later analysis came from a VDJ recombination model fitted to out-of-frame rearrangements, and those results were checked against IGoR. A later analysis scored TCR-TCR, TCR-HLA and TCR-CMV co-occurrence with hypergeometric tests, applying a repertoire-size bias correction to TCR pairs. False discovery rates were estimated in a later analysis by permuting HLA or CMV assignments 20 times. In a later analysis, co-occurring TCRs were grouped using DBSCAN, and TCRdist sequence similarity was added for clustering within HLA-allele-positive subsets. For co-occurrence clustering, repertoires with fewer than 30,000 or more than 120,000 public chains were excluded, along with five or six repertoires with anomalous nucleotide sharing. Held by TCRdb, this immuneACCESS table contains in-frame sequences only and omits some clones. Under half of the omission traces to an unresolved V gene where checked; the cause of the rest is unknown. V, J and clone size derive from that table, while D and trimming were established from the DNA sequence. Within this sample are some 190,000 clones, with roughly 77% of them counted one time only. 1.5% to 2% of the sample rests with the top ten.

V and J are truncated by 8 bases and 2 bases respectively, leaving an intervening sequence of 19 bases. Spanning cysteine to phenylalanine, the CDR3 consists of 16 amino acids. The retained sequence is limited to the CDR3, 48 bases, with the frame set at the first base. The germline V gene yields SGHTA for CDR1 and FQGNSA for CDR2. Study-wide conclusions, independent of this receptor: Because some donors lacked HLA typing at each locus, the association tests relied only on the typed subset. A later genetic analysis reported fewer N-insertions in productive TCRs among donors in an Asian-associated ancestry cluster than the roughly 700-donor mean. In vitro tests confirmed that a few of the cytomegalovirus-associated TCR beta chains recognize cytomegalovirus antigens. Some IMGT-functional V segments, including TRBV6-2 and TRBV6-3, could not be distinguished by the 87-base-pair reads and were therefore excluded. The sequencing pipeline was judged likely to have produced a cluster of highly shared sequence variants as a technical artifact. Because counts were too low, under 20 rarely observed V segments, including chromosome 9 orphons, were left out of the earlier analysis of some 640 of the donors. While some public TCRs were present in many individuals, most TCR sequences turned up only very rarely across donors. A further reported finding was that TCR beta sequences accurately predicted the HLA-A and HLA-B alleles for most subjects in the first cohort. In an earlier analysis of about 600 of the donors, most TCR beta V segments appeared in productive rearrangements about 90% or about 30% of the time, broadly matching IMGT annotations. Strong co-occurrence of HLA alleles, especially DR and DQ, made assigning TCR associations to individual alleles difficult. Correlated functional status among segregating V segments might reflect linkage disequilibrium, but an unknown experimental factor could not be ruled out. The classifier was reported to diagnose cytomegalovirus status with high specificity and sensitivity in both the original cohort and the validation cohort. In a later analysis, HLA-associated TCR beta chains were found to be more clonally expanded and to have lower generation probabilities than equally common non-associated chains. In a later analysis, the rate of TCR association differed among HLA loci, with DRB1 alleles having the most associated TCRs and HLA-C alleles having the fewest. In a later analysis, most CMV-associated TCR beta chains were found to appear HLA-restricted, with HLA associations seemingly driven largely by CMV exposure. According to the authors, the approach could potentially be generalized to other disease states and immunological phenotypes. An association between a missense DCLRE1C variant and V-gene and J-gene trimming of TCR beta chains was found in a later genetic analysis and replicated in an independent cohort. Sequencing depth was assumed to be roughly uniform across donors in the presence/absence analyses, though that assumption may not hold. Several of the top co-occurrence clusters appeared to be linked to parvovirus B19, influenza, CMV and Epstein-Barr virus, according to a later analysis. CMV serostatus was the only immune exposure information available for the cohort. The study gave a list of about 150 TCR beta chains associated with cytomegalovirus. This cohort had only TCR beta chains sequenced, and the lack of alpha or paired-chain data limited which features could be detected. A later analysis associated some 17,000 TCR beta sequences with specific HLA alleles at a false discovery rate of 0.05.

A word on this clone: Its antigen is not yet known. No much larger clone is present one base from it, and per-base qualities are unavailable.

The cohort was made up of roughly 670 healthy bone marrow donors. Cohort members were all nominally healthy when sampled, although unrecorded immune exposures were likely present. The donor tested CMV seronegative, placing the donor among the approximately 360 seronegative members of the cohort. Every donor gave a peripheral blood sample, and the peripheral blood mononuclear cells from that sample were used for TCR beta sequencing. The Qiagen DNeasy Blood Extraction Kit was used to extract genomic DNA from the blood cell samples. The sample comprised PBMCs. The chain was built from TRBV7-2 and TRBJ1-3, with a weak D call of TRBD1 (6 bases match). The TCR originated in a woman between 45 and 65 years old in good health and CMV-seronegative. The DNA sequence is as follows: TGTGCCAGCGGGTCAGAAACTGGGGGCACTGGAAACACCATATATTTT. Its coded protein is CASGSETGGTGNTIYF.